This T cell receptor (beta chain) came from a study of shared clonotypes between healthy human individuals. CD45RO negativity and positive selection for CCR7 defined naive CD8 cells, a population that excluded terminally differentiated effector memory CD45RA+ cells. Germline-derived CDR1 and CDR2 are SGHTS and YDEGEE. CDR3 length: 17 amino acids. Trimming removed 3 bases from V and 2 bases from J; junction bases left unmatched: 8. The method was immunoSEQ multiplex PCR; TCRdb's version includes in-frame clones alone and lacks a portion of them. The repertoire holds around 700,000 clones, with roughly 94% as singletons. Study-wide findings and caveats: Researchers found naive subsets generally carried larger estimated richness than memory subsets. Some naive CD4 clonotypes, roughly 5%, turned up in common across several donors. Collection of samples was limited to blood; tissue repertoires likely differ.

Comment on this clone: Its target is not known.

The rearrangement links TRBV5-8 to TRBJ2-7; 13 bases fit TRBD2. The TCR was taken from a young man in good health. Sequencing input: naive CD8+ T cells sorted from blood. The CDR3 loop is CASSYRLAGGRTYEQYF. CDR3 nucleotide sequence: TGTGCCAGCAGCTACAGACTAGCGGGAGGCCGTACCTACGAGCAGTACTTC. Combining the CDR3 with reference TRBV5-8 and TRBJ2-7 gives the whole variable domain EAGVTQSPTHLIKTRGQQATLRCSPISGHTSVYWYQQALGLGLQFLLWYDEGEERNRGNFPPRFSGRQFPNYSSELNVNALELEDSALYLCASSYRLAGGRTYEQYFGPGTRLTVT.